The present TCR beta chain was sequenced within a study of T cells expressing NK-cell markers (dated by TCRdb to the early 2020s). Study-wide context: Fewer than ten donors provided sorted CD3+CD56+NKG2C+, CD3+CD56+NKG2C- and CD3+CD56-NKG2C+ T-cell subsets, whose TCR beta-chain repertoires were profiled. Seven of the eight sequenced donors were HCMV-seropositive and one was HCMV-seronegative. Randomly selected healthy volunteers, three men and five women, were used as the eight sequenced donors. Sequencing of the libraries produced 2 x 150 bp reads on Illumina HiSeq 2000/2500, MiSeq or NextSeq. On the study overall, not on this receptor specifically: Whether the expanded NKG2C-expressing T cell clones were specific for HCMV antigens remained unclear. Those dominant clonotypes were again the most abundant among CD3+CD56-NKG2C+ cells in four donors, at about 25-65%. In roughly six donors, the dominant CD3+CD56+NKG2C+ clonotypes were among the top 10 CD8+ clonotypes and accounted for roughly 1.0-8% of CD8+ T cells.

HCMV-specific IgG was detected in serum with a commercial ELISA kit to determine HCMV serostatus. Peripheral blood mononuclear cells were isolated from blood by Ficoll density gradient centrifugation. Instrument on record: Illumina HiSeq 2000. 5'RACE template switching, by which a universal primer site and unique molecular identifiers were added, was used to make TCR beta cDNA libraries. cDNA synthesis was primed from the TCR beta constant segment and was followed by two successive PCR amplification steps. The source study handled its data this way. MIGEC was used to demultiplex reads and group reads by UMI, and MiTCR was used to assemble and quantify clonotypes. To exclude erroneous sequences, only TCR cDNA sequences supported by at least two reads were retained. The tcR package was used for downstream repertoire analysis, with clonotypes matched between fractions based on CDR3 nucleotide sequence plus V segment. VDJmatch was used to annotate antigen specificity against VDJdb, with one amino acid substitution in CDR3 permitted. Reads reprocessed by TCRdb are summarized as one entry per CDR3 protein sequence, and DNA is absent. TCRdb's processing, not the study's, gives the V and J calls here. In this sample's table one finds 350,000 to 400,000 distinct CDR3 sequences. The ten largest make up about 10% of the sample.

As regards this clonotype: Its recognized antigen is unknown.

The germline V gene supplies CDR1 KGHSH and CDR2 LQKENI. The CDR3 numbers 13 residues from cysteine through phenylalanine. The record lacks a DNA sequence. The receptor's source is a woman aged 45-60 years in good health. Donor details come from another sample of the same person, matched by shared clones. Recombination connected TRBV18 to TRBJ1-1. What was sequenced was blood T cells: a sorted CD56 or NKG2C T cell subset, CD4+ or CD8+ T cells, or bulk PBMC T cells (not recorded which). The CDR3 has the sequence CASGPDSYTEAFF.